This TCR beta chain appears in the sequencing data of a study of shared clonotypes between healthy human individuals. Clones were read by immunoSEQ multiplex PCR, and TCRdb kept only the in-frame ones, dropping some. The sample carries approximately 500,000 clones, almost 97% recorded once. This CDR3 is 16 amino acids long. CDR1 and CDR2 (germline): MGHRA, YSYEKL. V was trimmed by 0 bases and J by 9 bases, leaving 21 bases between them. The V and J genes are TRBV4-1 and TRBJ2-7; possibly TRBD2 for D (7 bases). The clonotype was recovered from a woman aged 30 to 39 in good health. Material for sequencing was naive CD4+ T cells sorted from blood. Indicated subset: CD45RA+ positively selected. Here the CDR3 DNA reads TGCGCCAGCAGCCAAGAAAGGGGGGGGACAAACGGGGCGCAGTACTTC. This gives the protein CASSQERGGTNGAQYF.